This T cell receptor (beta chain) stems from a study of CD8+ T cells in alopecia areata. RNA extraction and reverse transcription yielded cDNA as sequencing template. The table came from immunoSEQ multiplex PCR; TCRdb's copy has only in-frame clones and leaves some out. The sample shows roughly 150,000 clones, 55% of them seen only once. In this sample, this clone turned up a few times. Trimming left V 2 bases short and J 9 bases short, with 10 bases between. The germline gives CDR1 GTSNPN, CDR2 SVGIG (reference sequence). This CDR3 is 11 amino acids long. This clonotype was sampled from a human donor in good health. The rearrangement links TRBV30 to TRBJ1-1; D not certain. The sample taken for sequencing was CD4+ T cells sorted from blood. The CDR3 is CAWSRRGKAFF. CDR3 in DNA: TGTGCCTGGAGTCGTCGAGGGAAAGCTTTCTTT.